Below, 5 T cell receptor beta chains from the same sample are listed, as sequenced in a study of blood T cell repertoires in COVID-19. Assay: immunoSEQ multiplex PCR; the TCRdb copy retains only in-frame clones and omits some. The sample holds 120,000 to 150,000 clones; around 87% are singletons and the top ten take roughly 13%. Sequenced input: peripheral blood. The receptor source for this set is a man aged 18 to 30 with COVID-19, enrolled during active disease.

The gene calls are TRBV29-1 and TRBJ2-7; 9 bases line up with TRBD2. Trimming at V came to 4 bases and at J to 1 base, leaving 8 bases not matched to a gene. There are 15 residues in the CDR3. Per germline, CDR1 SQVTM and CDR2 ANQGSEA. The CDR3 region has the DNA TGCAGCGTTGGCCTCATAGCGGGAGTTTCCTACGAGCAGTACTTC. This sequence encodes CSVGLIAGVSYEQYF.

The J gene is TRBJ2-1, the V gene TRBV12-5; D unclear. The germline V and J ends were trimmed by 3 bases and 8 bases, with 5 bases remaining between them. Looked up from germline, CDR1 is LGHNT and CDR2 is FRNRAP. The CDR3 runs to 11 residues. CDR3 sequence reads: CASGLLDEQFF. The CDR3, as DNA: TGTGCTAGTGGTTTACTCGATGAGCAGTTCTTC.

The CDR3 DNA reads as TGTGCCAGCAGTTTAGCGGGAGTGGTAACAGATACGCAGTATTTT. Protein sequence: CASSLAGVVTDTQYF. This chain uses TRBV28 with TRBJ2-3; 7 bases align to TRBD2. The CDR3 length is 15 residues. Looked up from germline, CDR1 is MDHEN and CDR2 is SYDVKM. The V and J ends lost 2 bases and 3 bases, in that order; junction bases with no gene match: 5. Full variable domain (missing parts from reference TRBV28 and TRBJ2-3): DVKVTQSSRYLVKRTGEKVFLECVQDMDHENMFWYRQDPGLGLRLIYFSYDVKMKEKGDIPEGYSVSREKKERFSLILESASTNQTSMYLCASSLAGVVTDTQYFGPGTRLTVL.

The V and J genes are TRBV7-3 and TRBJ1-1; no clear D. Germline loops: CDR1 SGHTA, CDR2 FQGTGA. This CDR3 has 15 amino acids. V was clipped by 0 bases and J by 0 bases, with 8 bases between them. CDR3 coding DNA: TGTGCCAGCAGCTTAACGCCCAGTATGAACACTGAAGCTTTCTTT. It specifies CASSLTPSMNTEAFF.

The chain combines TRBV4-3 with TRBJ2-3, with 7 bases lining up with TRBD1. The V gene's germline CDR1 is LGHNA and CDR2 YSLEER. After removal of 5 bases from V and 1 base from J, the junction contained 15 bases not matched to a gene. The CDR3 is 18 amino acids. The CDR3 reads CASSYIKGGGQGTDTQYF. CDR3 DNA: TGCGCCAGCAGCTATATAAAAGGCGGTGGACAGGGCACAGATACGCAGTATTTT.